Listed below are T cell receptor beta chains from one sample, sequenced in a study of shared clonotypes between healthy human individuals. Clones were read by immunoSEQ multiplex PCR, and TCRdb kept only the in-frame ones, dropping some. The table records approximately 2.3 million clones, roughly 93% of them present only once. What was sequenced was naive CD4+ T cells from PBMCs. These receptors all come from a man between 18 and 29 years old in good health. Some clones in this sample may be carry-over from other donors' samples. The CDR3 runs from the conserved cysteine through the conserved F or W. The order of the fields is CDR3 length, V gene, J gene, CDR3 protein.

cdr3_length: 15
v_call: TRBV7-2
j_call: TRBJ1-1
cdr3_aa: CASSLSPNPNTEAFF

cdr3_length: 15
v_call: TRBV5-1
j_call: TRBJ1-2
cdr3_aa: CASRSVGTVADGYTF

cdr3_length: 16
v_call: TRBV5-1
j_call: TRBJ2-1
cdr3_aa: CASSSPGLAGNNEQFF

cdr3_length: 16
v_call: TRBV9
j_call: TRBJ1-3
cdr3_aa: CASSVDPRQGGNTIYF

cdr3_length: 15
v_call: TRBV5-6
j_call: TRBJ2-5
cdr3_aa: CASSLPGLGAETQYF

cdr3_length: 10
v_call: TRBV29-1
j_call: TRBJ1-1
cdr3_aa: CSALNTEAFF

cdr3_length: 16
v_call: TRBV15
j_call: TRBJ1-4
cdr3_aa: CATSRPPPGGYEKLFF

cdr3_length: 16
v_call: TRBV5-1
j_call: TRBJ2-5
cdr3_aa: CASNPYPAQGRETQYF

cdr3_length: 15
v_call: TRBV30
j_call: TRBJ1-1
cdr3_aa: CARGEKGQGDTEAFF

cdr3_length: 14
v_call: TRBV18
j_call: TRBJ2-5
cdr3_aa: CASSPGTGQETQYF

cdr3_length: 14
v_call: TRBV29-1
j_call: TRBJ2-3
cdr3_aa: CSVDGRGSTDTQYF

cdr3_length: 14
v_call: TRBV9
j_call: TRBJ2-6
cdr3_aa: CASSVEGQFNVLTF

cdr3_length: 12
v_call: TRBV2
j_call: TRBJ2-3
cdr3_aa: CASSRQGDTQYF

cdr3_length: 15
v_call: TRBV28
j_call: TRBJ2-5
cdr3_aa: CASSFREGAKETQYF

cdr3_length: 15
v_call: TRBV9
j_call: TRBJ2-1
cdr3_aa: CASSPSGSSYNEQFF

cdr3_length: 12
v_call: TRBV5-1
j_call: TRBJ2-1
cdr3_aa: CASSVQGNEQFF

cdr3_length: 15
v_call: TRBV28
j_call: TRBJ1-4
cdr3_aa: CASSLSGDASEKLFF

cdr3_length: 16
v_call: TRBV4-2
j_call: TRBJ2-7
cdr3_aa: CASSQAVTGGSYEQYF